The 10 T cell receptor beta chains below come from one sample, sequenced in a study of blood T cell repertoires in COVID-19 (dated by TCRdb to 2019 to 2021). Library prep was done by the immunoSEQ multiplex PCR assay. The source is immuneACCESS, and TCRdb retained only in-frame sequences with V and J called. Part of the clones is not carried over; for the studies checked, unresolved V genes explain less than half of this, and the remainder is unexplained. This sample holds about 45,000 clones; roughly 90% were observed only once. Around 9.8% of the sample is held by the ten biggest clonotypes. The source material was peripheral blood. The receptors originated from a human donor in a cohort sampled during active COVID-19.

The chain recombines TRBV5-1 with TRBJ2-3, with a possible D match to TRBD2 (6 bases). Germline V gives CDR1 SGHRS, CDR2 YFSETQ. The V end lost 7 bases, the J end lost 6 bases, and 12 bases lay between the germline ends. The CDR3 is 12 amino acids. The CDR3 DNA reads TGCGCCAGCCGACTAGAGAGGGATACGCAGTATTTT. Its protein is CASRLERDTQYF.

The chain has TRBV5-1 and TRBJ2-7, with TRBD2 matching 9 bases. Trimming took 1 base from V and 2 from J; bases not matched to a gene: 7. The CDR3 contains 16 residues. The V gene's germline CDR1 is SGHRS and CDR2 YFSETQ. This CDR3 reads CASSLSAASGAYEQYF. The CDR3 DNA follows: TGCGCCAGCAGCTTGAGTGCGGCTAGCGGGGCCTACGAGCAGTACTTC.

This clone came up once. V is TRBV6-2 or TRBV6-3 and J is TRBJ2-7; tentative D call: TRBD2 (5 bases). This CDR3 spans 15 amino acids. V shed 5 bases and J shed 0 bases, with 14 bases lying between them. CDR1 MNHEY and CDR2 SVGEGT come from the germline V gene. The chain's CDR3 is CASSPLTGISYEQYF. The CDR3 DNA reads as TGTGCCAGCAGTCCCCTTACGGGGATCTCCTACGAGCAGTACTTC.

This clone was detected a few times. V usage is TRBV7-3 and J usage is TRBJ2-1; 7 bases agree with TRBD2. The germline V gene encodes CDR1 SGHTA and CDR2 FQGTGA. After removal of 2 bases from V and 4 bases from J, the junction contained 5 bases not matched to a gene. This CDR3 has 15 residues. The CDR3 here is CASSLSGDYYNEQFF. The CDR3 bases are TGTGCCAGCAGCTTATCCGGGGACTATTACAATGAGCAGTTCTTC.

The V and J genes are TRBV5-6 and TRBJ1-1; TRBD1 might be the D (6 bases). The germline gives CDR1 SGHDT, CDR2 YYEEEE. Trimming removed 0 bases from V and 4 bases from J, with 13 bases in between. This CDR3 is 15 amino acids long. CDR3 DNA: TGTGCCAGCAGCTTGGGCCTATCAGGGGTCACTGAAGCTTTCTTT. Protein: CASSLGLSGVTEAFF.

This sequence joins TRBV15 and TRBJ2-2; 8 bases agree with TRBD1. The ends lost 3 bases at V and 6 bases at J; junction bases unmatched: 0. Germline V gene data show CDR1 as LNHNV and CDR2 as YYDKDF (reference sequence). The CDR3 totals 13 residues. The CDR3 sequence is CATSRTGAGELFF. The CDR3 DNA is TGTGCCACCAGCAGGACAGGGGCCGGGGAGCTGTTTTTT.

For the CDR3, the DNA is TGTGCCAGCAGCTTAGCGGGGGGTCGCCGGGAGCTGTTTTTT. This gives the protein CASSLAGGRRELFF. V is TRBV7-3 and J is TRBJ2-2, with 8 bases that match TRBD2. The V segment lost 2 bases and the J segment 9 bases; nucleotides outside the gene matches: 5. Germline-derived CDR1 and CDR2 are SGHTA and FQGTGA. This CDR3 is 14 amino acids long.

This chain joins TRBV19 and TRBJ1-5; D is possibly TRBD1 (6 bases). This CDR3 is 16 amino acids long. The V gene's germline CDR1 is LNHDA and CDR2 SQIVND (reference sequence). Trimming removed 5 bases from V and 5 bases from J, with 19 bases in between. CDR3 sequence reads: CASSLPGQGPHQPQHF. CDR3 nucleotide sequence: TGTGCCAGTAGTCTGCCGGGACAAGGCCCTCATCAGCCCCAGCATTTT.

The chain is built from TRBV5-4 and TRBJ1-5, with D tentatively TRBD1 (5 bases). CDR3 length equals 13 residues. V lost 3 bases and J 8 bases, leaving 12 bases between the germline ends. Germline V gene sequence: CDR1 SGHNT, CDR2 YYREEE (reference sequence). Here the CDR3 DNA reads TGTGCCAGCAGCTGGGGGGGGGTGGAGCCCCAGCATTTT. Amino acids: CASSWGGVEPQHF.

The chain joins TRBV5-6 to TRBJ2-1, with 8 positions matching TRBD2. V trimming: 2 bases; J trimming: 5 bases; junction bases outside the gene matches: 6. The CDR3 is 15 residues long. Germline assignment: CDR1 SGHDT and CDR2 YYEEEE. CDR3 sequence: CASSFRAGAHNEQFF. The CDR3 coding sequence is TGTGCCAGCAGCTTCCGAGCGGGGGCGCACAATGAGCAGTTCTTC.